These T cell receptor beta chains were read from a single sample in a study of T cell repertoires in ileal Crohn's disease. Assay: immunoSEQ multiplex PCR; the TCRdb copy retains only in-frame clones and omits some. Of approximately 9,400 clones in the sample, 70% to 80% were seen once. Sequencing was carried out using ileal tissue. The receptors shown here come from an adult with Crohn's disease. The CDR3 runs from the conserved cysteine through the conserved F or W. Each record gives: clone size, V gene, J gene, D gene, CDR3 protein, CDR3 DNA. D genes are given only for firm matches. Some rows have no size entry. The others give once, few or many, or a class for an expanded clone.

>.|TRBV11-1|TRBJ2-5|TRBD1
CASSDTRQGDGETQYF
TGTGCCAGCAGCGACACACGACAGGGGGATGGAGAGACCCAGTACTTC
>.|TRBV5-4|TRBJ1-1|TRBD1
CASSPQGFDTEAFF
TGTGCCAGCAGCCCACAGGGGTTTGACACTGAAGCTTTCTTT
>.|TRBV10-1|TRBJ2-1|.
CASSDGGGAWDNEQFF
TGCGCCAGCAGCGATGGAGGGGGCGCTTGGGACAATGAGCAGTTCTTC
>.|TRBV10-2|TRBJ2-7|.
CASSHLSVSSYEQYF
TGCGCCAGCAGCCATCTTAGCGTTAGCTCCTACGAGCAGTACTTC
>few|TRBV5-4|TRBJ2-7|TRBD1
CASSQGGQGRKEQYF
TGTGCCAGCAGCCAGGGCGGACAGGGACGAAAGGAGCAGTACTTC
>.|TRBV5-1|TRBJ2-6|TRBD1
CASRSGTGGFGANVLTF
TGCGCCAGCAGATCCGGGACAGGGGGCTTCGGGGCCAACGTCCTGACTTTC
>few|TRBV9|TRBJ2-5|.
CASSLGGAVDQETQYF
TGTGCCAGCAGTTTAGGGGGGGCGGTTGATCAAGAGACCCAGTACTTC
>.|TRBV6-4|TRBJ1-2|.
CASSDSSGQGYTF
TGTGCCAGCAGTGACTCTTCAGGGCAAGGCTACACCTTC
>.|TRBV4-2|TRBJ2-7|.
CASSQDRGYEQYF
TGTGCCAGCAGCCAAGATAGGGGGTACGAGCAGTACTTC
>.|TRBV6-1|TRBJ1-2|.
CASSERGGTYGYTF
TGTGCCAGCAGTGAGAGAGGAGGGACCTATGGCTACACCTTC
>.|TRBV14|TRBJ2-1|TRBD1
CASSGQGASSEQFF
TGTGCCAGCAGCGGACAGGGGGCTTCAAGTGAGCAGTTCTTC
>.|TRBV11-3|TRBJ1-1|.
CASSLRGAEAFF
TGTGCCAGCAGCTTGCGGGGGGCTGAAGCTTTCTTT
>.|TRBV9|TRBJ1-2|.
CASSVAVQGFTGYTF
TGTGCCAGCAGCGTAGCGGTGCAGGGGTTTACTGGCTACACCTTC
>.|TRBV19|TRBJ2-5|TRBD2
CASSRGGWAETQYF
TGTGCCAGTAGTCGCGGGGGTTGGGCCGAGACCCAGTACTTC
>.|TRBV5-6|TRBJ2-5|.
CASSLRRETQYF
TGTGCCAGCAGCTTGCGTCGAGAGACCCAGTACTTC
>.|TRBV29-1|TRBJ2-5|.
CSGNRAQETQYF
TGCAGCGGGAACAGGGCCCAAGAGACCCAGTACTTC
>.|TRBV29-1|TRBJ2-3|.
CSVPPTRPSDTQYF
TGCAGCGTGCCCCCGACTCGCCCCTCAGATACGCAGTATTTT
>.|TRBV10-3|TRBJ2-7|.
CAISDGQFSSYEQYF
TGTGCCATCAGTGATGGACAGTTTAGCTCCTACGAGCAGTACTTC
>once|TRBV5-5|TRBJ2-7|.
CASSLDGDSTLYEQYF
TGTGCCAGCAGCTTGGATGGGGACTCAACACTCTACGAGCAGTACTTC
>.|TRBV2|TRBJ1-1|.
CASKAEVGTEAFF
TGTGCCAGCAAGGCTGAGGTTGGCACTGAAGCTTTCTTT
>.|TRBV6-1|TRBJ1-6|.
CASSNRVNSSPLHF
TGTGCCAGCAGTAACAGGGTGAACTCTTCACCCCTCCACTTT
>.|TRBV6-4|TRBJ2-2|.
CASSDSMEGRNGELFF
TGTGCCAGCAGTGACTCTATGGAGGGTAGGAACGGGGAGCTGTTTTTT
>.|TRBV9|TRBJ1-4|.
CASSPQEARAEKLFF
TGTGCCAGCAGCCCCCAGGAGGCCCGTGCGGAAAAACTGTTTTTT
>once|TRBV7-8|TRBJ2-7|TRBD2
CASSLGGRGDYEQYF
TGTGCCAGCAGCTTAGGGGGGCGGGGGGACTACGAGCAGTACTTC
>few|TRBV9|TRBJ2-2|.
CASSGGGPGELFF
TGTGCCAGCAGCGGGGGGGGGCCCGGGGAGCTGTTTTTT
>.|TRBV18|TRBJ1-4|.
CASSKTGDEKLFF
TGTGCCAGCTCAAAAACAGGAGATGAAAAACTGTTTTTT
>few|TRBV5-5|TRBJ1-2|.
CASSFRINYGYTF
TGTGCCAGCAGCTTCAGGATTAACTATGGCTACACCTTC
>.|TRBV2|TRBJ2-7|TRBD2
CASSESASGLYEQYF
TGTGCCAGCAGTGAATCGGCTAGCGGACTCTACGAGCAGTACTTC
>medium-sized|TRBV14|TRBJ2-3|.
CASSPGLTSTDTQYF
TGTGCCAGCAGTCCCGGGTTAACTAGCACAGATACGCAGTATTTT
>medium-sized|TRBV10-3|TRBJ2-3|TRBD2
CAIKAASGPSTDTQYF
TGTGCCATCAAAGCCGCTAGCGGGCCTAGCACAGATACGCAGTATTTT
>.|TRBV5-1|TRBJ2-7|TRBD2
CASSLAGLASGAYEQYF
TGCGCCAGCAGCTTGGCCGGGTTGGCTAGCGGGGCCTACGAGCAGTACTTC
>few|TRBV7-9|TRBJ2-5|TRBD2
CASSLATSGRGGETQYF
TGTGCCAGCAGCTTAGCGACTAGCGGGAGGGGCGGAGAGACCCAGTACTTC
>.|TRBV4-1|TRBJ2-7|.
CASSPGGQKKDYEQYF
TGCGCCAGCAGCCCAGGCGGGCAGAAGAAAGACTACGAGCAGTACTTC
>few|TRBV19|TRBJ1-6|.
CASSKTLGRADSPLHF
TGTGCCAGTAGTAAGACCTTGGGGAGGGCGGATTCACCCCTCCACTTT
>.|TRBV6-1|TRBJ1-1|TRBD1
CASSVQGGNTEAFF
TGTGCCAGCAGTGTACAGGGGGGGAACACTGAAGCTTTCTTT
>.|TRBV19|TRBJ1-2|.
CASRQEATANYGYTF
TGTGCCAGTAGGCAGGAGGCTACCGCTAACTATGGCTACACCTTC
>.|TRBV6-1|TRBJ1-2|.
CASSVGEGGGYTF
TGTGCCAGCAGTGTTGGGGAAGGAGGAGGCTACACCTTC
>few|TRBV9|TRBJ2-7|TRBD1
CASSVGSTGDEQYF
TGTGCCAGCAGCGTAGGGTCCACAGGGGACGAGCAGTACTTC
>.|TRBV9|TRBJ2-1|TRBD1
CASSPRTERDRAYNEQFF
TGTGCCAGCAGCCCCCGCACTGAACGGGACAGGGCCTACAATGAGCAGTTCTTC
>once|TRBV20-1|TRBJ2-1|.
CSARTNRVEFF
TGCAGTGCTAGGACTAACAGGGTCGAATTCTTC
>once|TRBV6-6|TRBJ1-1|TRBD1
CASSSRQGITEAFF
TGTGCCAGCAGTTCCCGACAGGGGATCACTGAAGCTTTCTTT
>.|TRBV7-7|TRBJ1-5|TRBD1
CASSLDRDQPQHF
TGTGCTAGCAGCTTAGACAGGGATCAGCCCCAGCATTTT
>.|TRBV5-6|TRBJ1-1|TRBD1
CASSLLQGPSNTEAFF
TGTGCCAGCAGCTTGCTACAGGGGCCTTCGAACACTGAAGCTTTCTTT
>few|TRBV5-6|TRBJ2-7|.
CASSPRGGSSAYEQYF
TGTGCCAGCAGCCCTAGGGGGGGGAGCTCGGCCTACGAGCAGTACTTC
>.|TRBV5-4|TRBJ1-2|.
CASSLKVREAGYTF
TGTGCCAGCAGCTTGAAGGTCAGGGAAGCTGGCTACACCTTC
>.|TRBV19|TRBJ1-5|.
CASSGTAGVSQHF
TGTGCCAGTAGTGGGACGGCGGGGGTGTCCCAGCATTTT
>.|TRBV5-1|TRBJ1-2|TRBD1
CASSRDGTGDGYTF
TGCGCCAGCAGCCGGGATGGGACAGGGGACGGCTACACCTTC
>.|TRBV7-3|TRBJ2-3|TRBD2
CASSLMALAGAGDTQYF
TGTGCCAGCAGCTTAATGGCACTAGCGGGAGCGGGAGATACGCAGTATTTT
>.|TRBV7-9|TRBJ1-5|TRBD1
CASSNSGTGGNQPQHF
TGTGCCAGCAGTAACAGTGGGACAGGGGGCAATCAGCCCCAGCATTTT
>.|TRBV7-8|TRBJ2-5|.
CAWRPGGGAGETQYF
TGTGCCTGGAGACCAGGTGGGGGGGCGGGAGAGACCCAGTACTTC
>.|TRBV10-3|TRBJ1-5|.
CATRRGFNQPQHF
TGTGCCACCAGGCGGGGTTTCAATCAGCCCCAGCATTTT
>once|TRBV5-1|TRBJ2-7|.
CASRLAEEQYF
TGCGCCAGCAGACTTGCCGAGGAGCAGTACTTC
>medium-sized|TRBV7-6|TRBJ2-7|TRBD1
CASSLADRGYEQYF
TGTGCCAGCAGCTTAGCAGACAGGGGCTACGAGCAGTACTTC
>.|TRBV7-9|TRBJ2-1|TRBD2
CASSLAVAGRDEQFF
TGTGCCAGCAGCTTAGCCGTAGCGGGGCGTGATGAGCAGTTCTTC